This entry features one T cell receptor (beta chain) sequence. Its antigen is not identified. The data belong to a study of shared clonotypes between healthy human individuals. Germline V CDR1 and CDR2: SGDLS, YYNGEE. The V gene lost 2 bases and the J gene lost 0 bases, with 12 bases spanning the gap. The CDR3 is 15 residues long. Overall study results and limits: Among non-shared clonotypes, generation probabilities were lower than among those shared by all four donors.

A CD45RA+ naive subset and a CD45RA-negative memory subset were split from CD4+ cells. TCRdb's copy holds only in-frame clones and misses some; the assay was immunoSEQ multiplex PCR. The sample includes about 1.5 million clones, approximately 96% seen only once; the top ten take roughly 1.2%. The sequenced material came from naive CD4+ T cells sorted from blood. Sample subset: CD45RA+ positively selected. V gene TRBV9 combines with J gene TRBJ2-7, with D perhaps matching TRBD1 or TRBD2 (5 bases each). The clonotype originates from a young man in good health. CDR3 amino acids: CASSVGTMSSYEQYF. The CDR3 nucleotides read TGTGCCAGCAGCGTCGGGACGATGAGCTCCTACGAGCAGTACTTC.